These 26 T cell receptor beta chains came from one sample sequenced in a study of Graves' ophthalmopathy and Graves' hyperthyroidism. RNA served as the template for amplifying TCR beta CDR3 regions. The library came from an HTBI-primed first-round RT-PCR and a second-round multiplex PCR. TCRdb re-analysed the multiplex PCR reads in MiXCR, keeping a single row per CDR3 protein. The table has about 14,000 distinct CDR3 sequences, around 50% seen once. Sample: peripheral blood. The source is a woman aged 30 to 39 with Graves' ophthalmopathy.

A single count supports this clonotype. The chain uses TRBV19 and TRBJ2-7, with TRBD1 identical over 7 bases. The CDR3 is 15 amino acids. The germline V gene has CDR1 LNHDA and CDR2 SQIVND (reference sequence). With V trimmed by 1 base and J by 1 base, 4 bases remained unmatched. The CDR3 DNA sequence: TGTGCCAGTAGTATAGGGACAGGCTTTTCCTACGAGCAGTACTTC. Amino acid sequence: CASSIGTGFSYEQYF.

This clonotype appeared once. J is TRBJ2-1 and V is TRBV20-1, with 14 bases lining up with TRBD2. V gave up 6 bases and J gave up 9 bases; unmatched junction bases: 10. The germline gives CDR1 DFQATT, CDR2 SNEGSKA (reference sequence). CDR3 size: 15 residues. The CDR3 reads CSAPGTSGSVIEQFF. The DNA of the CDR3 is TGCAGTGCGCCTGGGACTAGCGGGAGTGTAATTGAGCAGTTCTTC.

Within the sample, this clonotype is medium-sized. The chain carries TRBV28 and TRBJ2-7; D remains ambiguous. Germline V CDR1 and CDR2: MDHEN, SYDVKM. The CDR3 has 11 residues. With 4 bases removed from V and 4 bases from J, the gap between germline ends came to 5 bases. CDR3 coding DNA: TGTGCCAGCAGTTCCTTGTACGAGCAGTACGTC. Protein product: CASSSLYEQYV.

This clonotype has just one count. This rearrangement joins TRBV2 to TRBJ2-3; D is undetermined. Germline V lookup: CDR1 SNHLY, CDR2 FYNNEI. V was clipped by 4 bases and J by 7 bases, with 9 bases between them. The CDR3 spans 12 residues. DNA of the CDR3: TGTGCCAGCAGTGCGGAATATTATACGCAGTATTTT. Translation: CASSAEYYTQYF.

There are a few counts of this clonotype. This chain joins TRBV10-1 and TRBJ1-1; D may be TRBD1 (5 bases). Germline V gives CDR1 WNHNN, CDR2 SYGVQD (reference sequence). The CDR3 is made up of 13 amino acids. V shed 8 bases and J shed 0 bases, with 10 bases lying between them. The CDR3 DNA follows: TGCGCCAGCTCCAGGGTGGTGAACACTGAAGCTTTCTTT. This sequence encodes CASSRVVNTEAFF.

A few counts support this clonotype. The chain links TRBV10-3 to TRBJ2-7; TRBD1 matches 9 bases. Germline V gene sequence: CDR1 ENHRY, CDR2 SYGVKD. Unmatched junction bases numbered 9, after V lost 3 bases and J lost 3 bases. CDR3 size: 16 residues. CDR3 sequence: CAISDREQGAFYEQYF. CDR3 bases: TGTGCCATCAGTGATAGAGAACAGGGGGCCTTCTACGAGCAGTACTTC.

For this clonotype: A read error may produce the germline difference seen at one junction end. This sequence joins TRBV7-2 and TRBJ2-1, with 10 nucleotides matching TRBD2. This CDR3 spans 16 amino acids. The germline V gene has CDR1 SGHTA and CDR2 FQGNSA. CDR3 in DNA: TGTGCCAGCAGCTCAGAGAGCGGGAGGGCCTACGATGAGCAGTTCTTC. Encoded protein: CASSSESGRAYDEQFF.

This chain's CDR3 is CASSPTGDGGNQPQHF. In nucleotides, the CDR3 is TGCGCCAGCAGCCCTACAGGGGATGGGGGCAATCAGCCCCAGCATTTT. The J gene is TRBJ1-5, the V gene TRBV5-1, with 7 bases matching TRBD1. The CDR3 has 16 residues. The J segment lost 2 bases and the V segment lost 4 bases, leaving 9 bases of the junction unmatched. CDR1 and CDR2 (germline): SGHRS, YFSETQ.

This clonotype occurred many times. The chain links TRBV15 to TRBJ1-4, with 7 bases identical to TRBD1. Germline trimming cut 2 bases from V and 7 bases from J; bases unmatched to any gene: 10. The CDR3 loop spans 16 amino acids. Per the germline V gene, CDR1 is LNHNV and CDR2 is YYDKDF (reference sequence). The chain's CDR3 is CATSRPLDRAGEKLFF. CDR3 DNA: TGTGCCACCAGCAGACCCCTTGACAGGGCCGGTGAAAAACTGTTTTTT.

The table lists this clonotype with many counts. The chain is built from TRBV25-1 and TRBJ2-3; no clear D gene. Germline CDR1 reads MGHDK; CDR2 reads SYGVNS. The CDR3 has 11 amino acids. V lost 6 bases and J 10 bases, leaving 11 bases between the germline ends. The CDR3 coding sequence is TGTGCCAGCAGAGGACGCGGCGCGCAGTATTTT. Translating it yields CASRGRGAQYF.

This clonotype was recorded once. The chain uses TRBV6-5 and TRBJ2-2, with a possible D match to TRBD1 (6 bases). The CDR3 is 16 amino acids. The germline gives CDR1 MNHEY, CDR2 SVGAGI. Trimming cost V 2 bases and J 6 bases, with 16 bases left between them. This CDR3 reads CASSYGIGKGAGELFF. The DNA for the CDR3 is TGTGCCAGCAGTTACGGGATCGGGAAGGGGGCCGGGGAGCTGTTTTTT.

This clonotype was observed at least ten times. J is TRBJ2-7 and V is TRBV7-9; possibly TRBD2 for D (5 bases). Per the germline V gene, CDR1 is SEHNR and CDR2 is FQNEAQ (reference sequence). The V gene lost 7 bases and the J gene lost 1 base, with 8 bases spanning the gap. The CDR3 spans 12 residues. The DNA for the CDR3 is TGTGCCAGCACCGGGAAATCCTACGAGCAGTACTTC. Translation: CASTGKSYEQYF.

J is TRBJ2-7 and V is TRBV12-3 or TRBV12-4; 8 bases map to TRBD1. This CDR3 has 13 amino acids. Trimming removed 6 bases from V and 6 bases from J; junction bases left unmatched: 7. This chain's CDR3 is CASSPPTGVEQYF. CDR3 in DNA: TGTGCCAGCAGCCCGCCGACAGGGGTCGAGCAGTACTTC.

By sample share, this clonotype is medium-sized. The chain couples TRBV2 to TRBJ1-1, with a possible D match to TRBD1 (6 bases). V lost 8 bases, J lost 1 base, and 14 bases lay in between. In germline, CDR1 is SNHLY, CDR2 FYNNEI. The CDR3 extends over 14 amino acids. The CDR3 spells CASVRGLGNTEAFF. The CDR3 DNA reads TGTGCCAGCGTGCGGGGGCTAGGGAACACTGAAGCTTTCTTT. The complete variable domain, with remaining parts taken from reference TRBV2 and TRBJ1-1, reads EPEVTQTPSHQVTQMGQEVILRCVPISNHLYFYWYRQILGQKVEFLVSFYNNEISEKSEIFDDQFSVERPDGSNFTLKIRSTKLEDSAMYFCASVRGLGNTEAFFGQGTRLTVV.

This sequence joins TRBV7-3 and TRBJ1-1; D not certain. V gave up 3 bases and J gave up 1 base, with 9 bases separating them. Germline assignment: CDR1 SGHTA and CDR2 FQGTGA. This CDR3 spans 14 amino acids. CDR3 DNA sequence: TGTGCCAGCAGCTTCGGAGGGCAGAACACTGAAGCTTTCTTT. Protein product: CASSFGGQNTEAFF.

This clonotype showed up just a few times. V gene TRBV19 combines with J gene TRBJ1-1; D not certain. There are 13 residues in the CDR3. Germline V gives CDR1 LNHDA, CDR2 SQIVND (reference sequence). The V end was cut by 6 bases, the J end by 4 bases, with 12 bases between. The CDR3 DNA reads as TGTGCCAGTAGCCCCCGAGTGAGCACTGAAGCTTTCTTT. It specifies CASSPRVSTEAFF.

Remarks on this clonotype: Possible read error: a much larger clone is one base away. The rearrangement uses TRBV29-1 and TRBJ2-1; a weak D match, TRBD2 (5 bases). The germline V gene encodes CDR1 SQVTM and CDR2 ANQGSEA. The CDR3 is made up of 13 amino acids. CDR3 nucleotides: TGCAGTCCCCGAGGGCTGTGGTACAGTGAGCAGTTCTTC. Its protein is CSPRGLWYSEQFF.

This clonotype has only a few counts. This chain joins TRBV7-2 and TRBJ2-5, with D possibly matching TRBD1 (6 bases). Germline lookup yields CDR1 SGHTA and CDR2 FQGNSA. Trimming took 5 bases from V and 3 from J, leaving 19 bases between them. CDR3 length: 16 residues. CDR3 nucleotide sequence: TGTGCCAGCAGCCTTCGAACAGGGATCCCCGAAGAGACCCAGTACTTC. Amino acids: CASSLRTGIPEETQYF.

Points on this clonotype: A much more abundant neighbour one base away suggests this may be a read error. This sequence joins TRBV7-9 and TRBJ1-4; the D is unclear. The CDR3 spans 14 residues. The germline gives CDR1 SEHNR, CDR2 FQNEAQ (reference sequence). DNA of the CDR3: TGTGCCAGCAGCTTTGTACAGCCTAATGGAAAACTGTTTTTT. Translation gives CASSFVQPNGKLFF.

This clonotype was counted only a few times. V usage is TRBV14 and J usage is TRBJ1-6; tentative D call: TRBD1 (5 bases). CDR3 length: 16 residues. V lost 3 bases and J lost 13, with 22 bases in between. Germline loops: CDR1 SGHDN, CDR2 FVKESK. CDR3 amino acids: CASSQERDPGVSPLHF. CDR3 nucleotides: TGTGCCAGCAGCCAGGAGCGGGACCCCGGTGTATCGCCCCTCCACTTT.

The rearrangement uses TRBV24-1 and TRBJ2-6; 9 nucleotides align to TRBD1. CDR3 length: 16 residues. In germline, CDR1 is KGHDR, CDR2 SFDVKD. V was clipped by 7 bases and J by 2 bases; unmatched bases: 5. The CDR3 reads CATSRQGVTGANVLTF. The CDR3 nucleotides read TGTGCCACCAGCCGACAGGGGGTGACTGGGGCCAACGTCCTGACTTTC.

This clonotype was seen many times. This chain uses TRBV29-1 with TRBJ2-1; 13 bases align to TRBD2. Trimming at V came to 3 bases and at J to 4 bases, leaving 3 bases not matched to a gene. This CDR3 comprises 15 residues. Germline values: CDR1 SQVTM, CDR2 ANQGSEA. CDR3 DNA sequence: TGCAGCGTTGACGGGACTAGCGGGATTTACAATGAGCAGTTCTTC. Its translation: CSVDGTSGIYNEQFF.

This clonotype showed up many times. One base away lies a much larger clone, so this may be a sequencing read error. The rearrangement joins TRBV6-5 to TRBJ1-1, with D uncertain. This CDR3 comprises 15 residues. Germline CDR1 is MNHEY and CDR2 is SVGAGI. V lost 5 bases and J 7 bases, leaving 20 bases between the germline ends. The CDR3 spells CASSPPVSADHEAFF. The CDR3 DNA reads TGTGCCAGCAGTCCTCCCGTGTCAGCCGACCATGAAGCTTTCTTT.

This clonotype was found a few times. The CDR3 is CASSMVGTYNEQFF. In DNA, the CDR3 is TGTGCCAGTAGTATGGTCGGGACCTACAATGAGCAGTTCTTC. The chain is built from TRBV19 and TRBJ2-1, with D perhaps matching TRBD2 (5 bases). V was shortened by 3 bases and J by 2 bases, with 8 bases between the two germline ends. In germline, CDR1 is LNHDA, CDR2 SQIVND (reference sequence). CDR3 length: 14 residues.

In this sample, this clonotype is medium-sized. V gene TRBV7-9 combines with J gene TRBJ2-7, with 8 bases that match TRBD1. CDR1 SEHNR and CDR2 FQNEAQ come from the germline V gene (reference sequence). This CDR3 spans 15 amino acids. V shed 2 bases and J 5 bases; nucleotides not matched to a gene: 8. The CDR3 bases are TGTGCCAGCAGCTTATACGGACAGGGTAGCGACGAGCAGTACTTC. Its translation: CASSLYGQGSDEQYF.

This clonotype was observed a single time. The chain recombines TRBV28 with TRBJ2-3; 7 bases map to TRBD2. The CDR3 is made up of 17 amino acids. The germline CDR1 and CDR2 sequences are MDHEN and SYDVKM. Trimming cost V 6 bases and J 4 bases; bases outside gene matches: 16. CDR3 protein: CASRGLGSLVSADTQYF. In DNA form, the CDR3 reads TGTGCCAGCAGAGGACTAGGCTCTCTAGTCAGCGCAGATACGCAGTATTTT.